This entry concerns a single T cell receptor beta chain. This sample was included in a study of blood T cell repertoires in COVID-19. The ends were cut back, 0 bases at V and 2 bases at J, with 16 bases in the middle. Germline lookup yields CDR1 SGHNT and CDR2 YYREEE (reference sequence). The CDR3 length is 17 residues. Profiling relied on immunoSEQ multiplex PCR, and the TCRdb table lists in-frame clones only, not all of them. Of about 220,000 clones listed, approximately 82% are singletons. The chain employs TRBV5-4 and TRBJ2-3, with D possibly being TRBD2 (6 bases). This receptor was taken from a woman between 50 and 59 years old with acute or convalescent COVID-19. The sample taken for sequencing was peripheral blood. CDR3 amino acids: CASSLGGGVRPTDTQYF. Written as DNA, the CDR3 is TGTGCCAGCAGCTTGGGGGGCGGGGTCCGACCCACAGATACGCAGTATTTT.